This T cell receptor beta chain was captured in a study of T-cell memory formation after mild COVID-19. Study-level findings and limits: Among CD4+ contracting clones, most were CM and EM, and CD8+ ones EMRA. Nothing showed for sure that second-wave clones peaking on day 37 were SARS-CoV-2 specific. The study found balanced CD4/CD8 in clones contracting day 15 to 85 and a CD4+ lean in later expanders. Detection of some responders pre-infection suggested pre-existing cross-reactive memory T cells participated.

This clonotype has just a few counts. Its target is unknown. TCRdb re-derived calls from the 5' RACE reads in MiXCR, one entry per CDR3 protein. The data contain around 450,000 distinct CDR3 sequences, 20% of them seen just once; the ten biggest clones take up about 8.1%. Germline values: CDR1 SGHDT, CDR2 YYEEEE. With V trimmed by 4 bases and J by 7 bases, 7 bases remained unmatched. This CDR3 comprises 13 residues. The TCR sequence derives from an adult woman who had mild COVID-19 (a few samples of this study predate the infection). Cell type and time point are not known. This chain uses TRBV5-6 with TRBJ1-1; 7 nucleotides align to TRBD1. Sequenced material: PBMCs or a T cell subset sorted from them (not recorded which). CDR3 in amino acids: CASSARQGNEAFF. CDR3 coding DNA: TGTGCCAGCAGCGCACGACAGGGAAATGAAGCTTTCTTT.